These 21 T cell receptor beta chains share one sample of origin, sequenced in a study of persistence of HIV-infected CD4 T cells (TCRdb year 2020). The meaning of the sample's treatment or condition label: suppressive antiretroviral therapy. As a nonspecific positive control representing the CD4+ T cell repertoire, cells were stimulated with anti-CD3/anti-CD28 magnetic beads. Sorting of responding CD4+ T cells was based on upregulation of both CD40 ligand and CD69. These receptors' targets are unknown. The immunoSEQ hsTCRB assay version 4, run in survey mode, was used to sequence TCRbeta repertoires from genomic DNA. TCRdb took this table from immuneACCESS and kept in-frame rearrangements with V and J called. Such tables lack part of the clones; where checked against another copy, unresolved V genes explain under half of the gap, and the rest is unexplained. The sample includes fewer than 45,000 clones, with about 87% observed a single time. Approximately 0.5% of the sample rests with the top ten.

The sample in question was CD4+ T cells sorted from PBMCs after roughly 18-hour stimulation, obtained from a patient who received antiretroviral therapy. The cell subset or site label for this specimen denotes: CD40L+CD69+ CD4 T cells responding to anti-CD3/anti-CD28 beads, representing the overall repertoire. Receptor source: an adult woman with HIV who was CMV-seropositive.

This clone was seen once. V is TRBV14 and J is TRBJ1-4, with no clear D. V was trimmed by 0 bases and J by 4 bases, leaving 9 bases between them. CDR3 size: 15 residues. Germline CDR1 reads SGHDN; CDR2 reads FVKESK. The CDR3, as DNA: TGTGCCAGCAGCCAAGATCTGGGGTTTAATGAAAAACTGTTTTTT. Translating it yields CASSQDLGFNEKLFF.

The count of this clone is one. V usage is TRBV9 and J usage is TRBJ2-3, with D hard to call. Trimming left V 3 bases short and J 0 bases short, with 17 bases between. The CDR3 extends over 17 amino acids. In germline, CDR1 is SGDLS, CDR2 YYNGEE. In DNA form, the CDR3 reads TGTGCCAGCAGCGCGACACAGCACTACACTAGCACAGATACGCAGTATTTT. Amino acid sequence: CASSATQHYTSTDTQYF.

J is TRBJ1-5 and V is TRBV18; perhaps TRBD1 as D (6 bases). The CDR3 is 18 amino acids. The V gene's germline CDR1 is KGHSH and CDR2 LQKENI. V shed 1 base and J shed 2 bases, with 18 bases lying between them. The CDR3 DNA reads TGTGCCAGCTCACCACTCTACTCCGGGAGACAGGGCAATCAGCCCCAGCATTTT. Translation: CASSPLYSGRQGNQPQHF.

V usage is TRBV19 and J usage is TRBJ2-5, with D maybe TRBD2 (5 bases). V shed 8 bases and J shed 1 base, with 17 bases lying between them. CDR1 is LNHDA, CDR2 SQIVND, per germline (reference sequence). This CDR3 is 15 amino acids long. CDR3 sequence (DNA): TGTGCCAGTCGTCCAGGAGCGGCAGGCCAAGAGACCCAGTACTTC. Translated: CASRPGAAGQETQYF.

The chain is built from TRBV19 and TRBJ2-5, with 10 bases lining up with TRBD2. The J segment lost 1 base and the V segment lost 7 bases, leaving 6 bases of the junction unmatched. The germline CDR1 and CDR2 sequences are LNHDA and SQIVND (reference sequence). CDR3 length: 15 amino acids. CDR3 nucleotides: TGTGCCAGTAACGAGCGGGGGGGTACCCAAGAGACCCAGTACTTC. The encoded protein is CASNERGGTQETQYF.

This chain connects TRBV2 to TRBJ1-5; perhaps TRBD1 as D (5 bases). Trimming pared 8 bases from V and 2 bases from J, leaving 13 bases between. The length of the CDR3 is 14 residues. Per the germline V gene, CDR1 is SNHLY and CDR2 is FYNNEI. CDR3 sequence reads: CASETVSGNQPQHF. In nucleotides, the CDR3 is TGTGCCAGCGAGACAGTGAGCGGCAATCAGCCCCAGCATTTT.

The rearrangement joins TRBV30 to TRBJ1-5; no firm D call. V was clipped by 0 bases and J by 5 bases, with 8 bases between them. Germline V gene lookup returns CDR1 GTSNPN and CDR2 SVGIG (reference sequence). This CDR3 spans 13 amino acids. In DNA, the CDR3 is TGTGCCTGGAGTGTAAAGGACGATCAGCCCCAGCATTTT. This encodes CAWSVKDDQPQHF. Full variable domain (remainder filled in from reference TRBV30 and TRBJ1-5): SQTIHQWPATLVQPVGSPLSLECTVEGTSNPNLYWYRQAAGRGLQLLFYSVGIGQISSEVPQNLSASRPQDRQFILSSKKLLLSDSGFYLCAWSVKDDQPQHFGDGTRLSIL.

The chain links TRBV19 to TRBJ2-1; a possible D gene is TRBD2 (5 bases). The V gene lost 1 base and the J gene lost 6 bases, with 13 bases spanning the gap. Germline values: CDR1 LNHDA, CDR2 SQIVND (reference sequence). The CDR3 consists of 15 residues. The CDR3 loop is CASSIGSAGVNEQFF. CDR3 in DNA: TGTGCCAGTAGTATAGGTAGCGCAGGCGTCAATGAGCAGTTCTTC.

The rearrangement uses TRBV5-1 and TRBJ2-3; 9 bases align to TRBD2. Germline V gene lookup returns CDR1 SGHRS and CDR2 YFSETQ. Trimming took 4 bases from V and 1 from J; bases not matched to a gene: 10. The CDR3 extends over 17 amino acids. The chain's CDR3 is CASSPRSASGGTDTQYF. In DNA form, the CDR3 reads TGCGCCAGCAGCCCCAGGTCGGCTAGCGGGGGCACAGATACGCAGTATTTT.

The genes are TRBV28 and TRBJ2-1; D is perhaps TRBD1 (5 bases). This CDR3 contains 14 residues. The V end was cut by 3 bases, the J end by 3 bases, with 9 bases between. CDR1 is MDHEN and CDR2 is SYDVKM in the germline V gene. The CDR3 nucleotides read TGTGCCAGCAGTTTGGGTGACAGCTACAATGAGCAGTTCTTC. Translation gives CASSLGDSYNEQFF. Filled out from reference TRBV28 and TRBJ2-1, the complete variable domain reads DVKVTQSSRYLVKRTGEKVFLECVQDMDHENMFWYRQDPGLGLRLIYFSYDVKMKEKGDIPEGYSVSREKKERFSLILESASTNQTSMYLCASSLGDSYNEQFFGPGTRLTVL.

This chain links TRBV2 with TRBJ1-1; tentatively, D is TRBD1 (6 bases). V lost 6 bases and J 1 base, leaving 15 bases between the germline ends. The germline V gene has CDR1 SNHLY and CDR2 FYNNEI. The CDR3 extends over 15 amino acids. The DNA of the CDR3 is TGTGCCAGCAGGGCCACTACAGGGCGGAACACTGAAGCTTTCTTT. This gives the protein CASRATTGRNTEAFF.

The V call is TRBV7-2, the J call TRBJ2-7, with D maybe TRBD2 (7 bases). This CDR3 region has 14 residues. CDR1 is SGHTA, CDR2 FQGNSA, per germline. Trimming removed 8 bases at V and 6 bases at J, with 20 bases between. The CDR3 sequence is CASGSGGPVLEQYF. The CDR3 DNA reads TGTGCCAGCGGATCGGGGGGCCCGGTGCTCGAGCAGTACTTC.

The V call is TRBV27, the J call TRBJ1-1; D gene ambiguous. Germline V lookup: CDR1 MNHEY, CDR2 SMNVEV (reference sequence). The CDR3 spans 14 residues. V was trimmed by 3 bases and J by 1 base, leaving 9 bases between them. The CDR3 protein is CASSFSRTNTEAFF. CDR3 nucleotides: TGTGCCAGCAGTTTCTCCAGGACGAACACTGAAGCTTTCTTT.

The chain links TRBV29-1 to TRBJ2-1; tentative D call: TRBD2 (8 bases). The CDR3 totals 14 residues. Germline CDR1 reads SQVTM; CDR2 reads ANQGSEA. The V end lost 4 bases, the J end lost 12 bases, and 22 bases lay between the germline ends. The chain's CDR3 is CSVGQGIGRDGQFF. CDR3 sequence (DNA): TGCAGCGTTGGACAGGGAATCGGGAGGGATGGGCAGTTCTTC.

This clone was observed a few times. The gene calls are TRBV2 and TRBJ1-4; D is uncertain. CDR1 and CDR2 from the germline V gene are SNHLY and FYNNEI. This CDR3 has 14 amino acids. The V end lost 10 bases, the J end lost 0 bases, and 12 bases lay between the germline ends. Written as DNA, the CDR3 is TGTGCCACCACGATCGGCACAACTAATGAAAAACTGTTTTTT. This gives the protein CATTIGTTNEKLFF.

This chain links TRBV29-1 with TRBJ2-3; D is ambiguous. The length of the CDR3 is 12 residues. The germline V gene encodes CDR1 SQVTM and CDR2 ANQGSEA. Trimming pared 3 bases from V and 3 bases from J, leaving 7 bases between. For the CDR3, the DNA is TGCAGCGTTGATCACGGGACAGATACGCAGTATTTT. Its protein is CSVDHGTDTQYF.

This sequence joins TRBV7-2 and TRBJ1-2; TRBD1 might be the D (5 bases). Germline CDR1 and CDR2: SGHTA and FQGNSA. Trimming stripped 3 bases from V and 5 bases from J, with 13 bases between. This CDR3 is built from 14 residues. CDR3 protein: CASSLQGGIYGYTF. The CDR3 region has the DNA TGTGCCAGCAGCTTGCAGGGCGGAATATATGGCTACACCTTC.

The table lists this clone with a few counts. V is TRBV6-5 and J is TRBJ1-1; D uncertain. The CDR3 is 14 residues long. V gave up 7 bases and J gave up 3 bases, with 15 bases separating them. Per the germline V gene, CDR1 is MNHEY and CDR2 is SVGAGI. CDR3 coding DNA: TGTGCCAGCAAGGGAAAATTTCGGTACACTGAAGCTTTCTTT. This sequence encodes CASKGKFRYTEAFF.

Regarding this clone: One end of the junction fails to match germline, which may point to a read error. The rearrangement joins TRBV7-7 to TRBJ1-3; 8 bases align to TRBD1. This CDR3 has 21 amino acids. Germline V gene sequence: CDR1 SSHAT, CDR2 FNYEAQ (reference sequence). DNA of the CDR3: TGTGCTAGCAGCCCCACATTAGGCCCCGGACAGGGTCGCGGACCAGGAAACACCATATATTTT. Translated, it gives CASSPTLGPGQGRGPGNTIYF.

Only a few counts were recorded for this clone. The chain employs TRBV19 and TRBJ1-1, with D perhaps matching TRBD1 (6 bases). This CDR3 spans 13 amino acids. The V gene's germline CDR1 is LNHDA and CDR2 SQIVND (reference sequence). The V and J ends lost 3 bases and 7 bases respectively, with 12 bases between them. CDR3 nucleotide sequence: TGTGCCAGTAGTATCAACAGGGCCTTTGAAGCTTTCTTT. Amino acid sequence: CASSINRAFEAFF.

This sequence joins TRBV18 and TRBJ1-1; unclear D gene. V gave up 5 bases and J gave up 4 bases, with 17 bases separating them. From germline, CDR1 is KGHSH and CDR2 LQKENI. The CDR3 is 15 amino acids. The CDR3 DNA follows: TGTGCCAGCTCAGCACTCCAGGTTGGGTCCACTGAAGCTTTCTTT. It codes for CASSALQVGSTEAFF.